This entry describes one T cell receptor beta chain. The antigen is undetermined. TCRdb reprocessed the reads via MiXCR and lists one record per CDR3 protein. The sample lists around 800,000 distinct CDR3 sequences, around a third occurring once. The entry originates in a study of T cell repertoires in cytomegalovirus infection. Looking at the study overall: HLA-B-restricted CMV epitopes that are well studied were used alongside recently identified HLA-C-restricted ones. Public TCR beta signatures marked donors with CMV infection and the matching HLA.

General study points: HLA-C-restricted, CMV-specific TCR beta clonotypes were dominant ex vivo. Totalled public TCR beta family frequency picked out people who carried CMV plus the relevant HLA.

The CDR3 consists of 9 residues. CDR1 is ENHRY, CDR2 SYGVKD, per germline. The TCR originated in a human donor in good health (CMV status not recorded). Some clones in this sample may be carry-over from other donors' samples. The chain joins TRBV10-3 to TRBJ2-1; D is unresolved. The sequenced sample was cultured CD8+ T cells from PBMCs, obtained from culture after CMV antigen stimulation. The CDR3 loop reads CAGDNEQFF. Written as DNA, the CDR3 is TGTGCTGGAGACAATGAGCAGTTCTTC.